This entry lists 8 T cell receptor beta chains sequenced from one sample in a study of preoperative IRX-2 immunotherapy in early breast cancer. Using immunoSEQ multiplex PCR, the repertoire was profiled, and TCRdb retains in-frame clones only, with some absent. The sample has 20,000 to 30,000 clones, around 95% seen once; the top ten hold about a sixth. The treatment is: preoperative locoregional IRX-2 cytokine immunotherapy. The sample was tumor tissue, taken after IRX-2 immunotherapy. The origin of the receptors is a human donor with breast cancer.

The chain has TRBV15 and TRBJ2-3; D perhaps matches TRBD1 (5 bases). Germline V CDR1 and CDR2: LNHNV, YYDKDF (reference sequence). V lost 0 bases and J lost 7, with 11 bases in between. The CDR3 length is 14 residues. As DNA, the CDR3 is TGTGCCACCAGCAGAGAGACAGCGTCGCATACGCAGTATTTT. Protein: CATSRETASHTQYF.

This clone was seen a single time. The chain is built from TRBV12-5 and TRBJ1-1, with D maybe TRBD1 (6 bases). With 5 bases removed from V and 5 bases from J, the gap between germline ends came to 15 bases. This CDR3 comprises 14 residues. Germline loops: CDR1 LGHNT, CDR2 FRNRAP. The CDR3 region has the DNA TGTGCTAGTGGTCCCGGACAGCCGAGGACTGAAGCTTTCTTT. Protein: CASGPGQPRTEAFF.

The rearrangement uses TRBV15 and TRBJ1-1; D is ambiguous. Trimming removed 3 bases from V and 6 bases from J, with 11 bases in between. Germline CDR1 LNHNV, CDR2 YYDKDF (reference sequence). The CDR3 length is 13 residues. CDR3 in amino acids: CATSRTEAAEAFF. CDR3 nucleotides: TGTGCCACCAGCAGGACCGAGGCGGCTGAAGCTTTCTTT.

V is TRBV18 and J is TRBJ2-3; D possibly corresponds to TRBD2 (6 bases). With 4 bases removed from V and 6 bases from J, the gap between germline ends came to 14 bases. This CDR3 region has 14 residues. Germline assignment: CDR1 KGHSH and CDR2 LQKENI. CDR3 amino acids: CASSLGFRGDTQYF. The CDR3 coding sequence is TGTGCCAGCTCACTTGGCTTTCGGGGGGATACGCAGTATTTT.

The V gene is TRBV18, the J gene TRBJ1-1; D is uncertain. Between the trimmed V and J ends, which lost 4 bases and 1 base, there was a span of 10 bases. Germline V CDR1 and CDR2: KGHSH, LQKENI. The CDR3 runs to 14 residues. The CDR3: CASSRRTENTEAFF. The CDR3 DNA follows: TGTGCCAGCTCACGCCGGACGGAGAACACTGAAGCTTTCTTT.

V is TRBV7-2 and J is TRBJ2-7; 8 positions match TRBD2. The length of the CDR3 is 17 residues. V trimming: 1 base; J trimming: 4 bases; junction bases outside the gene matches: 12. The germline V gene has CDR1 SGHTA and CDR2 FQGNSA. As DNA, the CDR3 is TGTGCCAGCAGCTTAGTCCCCGTGGGGCTAGCGGGTTACGAGCAGTACTTC. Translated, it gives CASSLVPVGLAGYEQYF.

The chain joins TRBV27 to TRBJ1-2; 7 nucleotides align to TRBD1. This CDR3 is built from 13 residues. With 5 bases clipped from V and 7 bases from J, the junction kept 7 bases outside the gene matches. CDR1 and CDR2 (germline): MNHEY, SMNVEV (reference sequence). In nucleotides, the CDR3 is TGTGCCAGCAGTCTGGACAGGCTCGGTGGCTACACCTTC. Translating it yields CASSLDRLGGYTF.

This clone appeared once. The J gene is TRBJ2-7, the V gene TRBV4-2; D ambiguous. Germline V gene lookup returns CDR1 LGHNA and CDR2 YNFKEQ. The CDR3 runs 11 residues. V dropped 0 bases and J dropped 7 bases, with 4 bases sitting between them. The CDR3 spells CASSQDREQYF. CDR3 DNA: TGTGCCAGCAGCCAAGATAGGGAGCAGTACTTC.